Listed below are T cell receptor beta chains from one sample, sequenced in a study of vaccination and CD4 T cells after COVID-19. TCRdb redid the calling of the PCR reads with MiXCR, one entry per CDR3 protein. The table has some 16,000 distinct CDR3 sequences, around 72% seen once. No antigen has been identified for these receptors. The starting material was CD4+ T cells from blood, cultured in vitro, obtained after SARS-CoV-2 vaccination. The receptors stem from a human donor who received a COVID-19 vaccine. Each CDR3 is given with its conserved first and last residue. A D gene is named only where the DNA matches it firmly. Clone size is not always given. Where it is, it says once, few, many or a class for expanded clones.

clone size,V gene,D gene,J gene,CDR3 protein,CDR3 DNA
once,TRBV20-1,NA,TRBJ1-2,CSARDFTVLNYGYTF,TGCAGTGCTAGAGATTTTACCGTGCTAAACTATGGCTACACCTTC
NA,TRBV6-1,TRBD1,TRBJ1-2,CASSRGQSGVANYGYTF,TGTGCCAGCAGCCGGGGACAGAGCGGAGTAGCTAACTATGGCTACACCTTC
NA,TRBV20-1,NA,TRBJ1-2,CSARGTGIRRSNYGYTF,TGCAGTGCTAGGGGAACAGGGATTAGACGGAGTAACTATGGCTACACCTTC
NA,TRBV6-5,NA,TRBJ1-1,CASSYSGDAEAFF,TGTGCCAGCAGTTACTCGGGTGATGCTGAAGCTTTCTTT
NA,TRBV24-1,NA,TRBJ2-2,CATEGVPGELFF,TGTGCCACTGAAGGGGTACCCGGGGAGCTGTTTTTT
NA,TRBV5-4,NA,TRBJ1-5,CASSLGGVNQPQHF,TGTGCCAGCAGCTTGGGAGGGGTCAATCAGCCCCAGCATTTT
NA,TRBV20-1,NA,TRBJ1-2,CSAVRGGRNYGYTF,TGCAGTGCTGTTCGGGGGGGGCGTAACTATGGCTACACCTTC
NA,TRBV20-1,NA,TRBJ2-7,CSARAHGLSGEQYF,TGCAGTGCTAGAGCTCACGGACTCTCCGGCGAGCAGTACTTC
NA,TRBV21-1,NA,TRBJ2-6,CASTLSGANVLTF,TGTGCCAGCACACTCTCTGGGGCCAACGTCCTGACTTTC
NA,TRBV12-3/TRBV12-4,NA,TRBJ1-6,CASSLVTEGSSPLHF,TGTGCCAGCAGTCTTGTTACAGAAGGCTCTTCACCCCTCCACTTT
NA,TRBV20-1,TRBD1,TRBJ1-1,CSASRDRGTEAFF,TGCAGTGCTTCCCGGGACAGAGGCACTGAAGCTTTCTTT
NA,TRBV30,TRBD1,TRBJ1-2,CAWSLDRGYGYTF,TGTGCCTGGAGTTTGGACAGGGGCTATGGCTACACCTTC
NA,TRBV29-1,TRBD1,TRBJ1-6,CSVGDRANSPLHF,TGCAGCGTTGGGGACAGGGCTAATTCACCCCTCCACTTT
NA,TRBV2,NA,TRBJ1-5,CASTWTPNQPQHF,TGTGCCAGCACCTGGACCCCTAATCAGCCCCAGCATTTT
NA,TRBV2,TRBD2,TRBJ2-7,CASSEEAGAVYEQYF,TGTGCCAGCAGTGAGGAAGCGGGGGCTGTCTACGAGCAGTACTTC
NA,TRBV30,TRBD2,TRBJ2-3,CAWSVRVAGARDTQYF,TGTGCCTGGAGTGTACGGGTAGCGGGGGCTAGGGATACGCAGTATTTT
NA,TRBV19,NA,TRBJ1-1,CASSGRTLGTEAFF,TGTGCCAGTAGTGGAAGGACATTGGGAACTGAAGCTTTCTTT
NA,TRBV11-2,NA,TRBJ2-7,CASSLARGPSNEQYF,TGTGCCAGCAGCTTAGCGAGGGGCCCCTCAAACGAGCAGTACTTC
few,TRBV7-9,NA,TRBJ1-2,CASSSHPRGGYGYTF,TGTGCCAGCAGCTCCCACCCCCGGGGCGGGTATGGCTACACCTTC
NA,TRBV10-3,NA,TRBJ1-2,CAISERSSIYGYTF,TGTGCCATCAGTGAACGGTCCAGTATCTATGGCTACACCTTC
NA,TRBV6-1,TRBD1,TRBJ1-1,CASSDDREAFF,TGTGCCAGCAGTGACGACAGGGAGGCTTTCTTT
once,TRBV12-3/TRBV12-4,NA,TRBJ1-2,CASSLGTHNNYGYTF,TGTGCCAGCAGTTTAGGGACACATAATAACTATGGCTACACCTTC
NA,TRBV27,TRBD1,TRBJ2-1,CASSLLGGTEQFF,TGTGCCAGCAGTTTACTAGGGGGCACTGAGCAGTTCTTC
once,TRBV20-1,TRBD1,TRBJ1-5,CSGADRGPNQPQHF,TGCAGTGGGGCGGACAGGGGGCCGAATCAGCCCCAGCATTTT
NA,TRBV30,NA,TRBJ1-1,CAWSRNSGAEAFF,TGTGCCTGGTCACGAAATTCAGGGGCTGAAGCTTTCTTT
few,TRBV30,TRBD1,TRBJ1-2,CAWIGDRVKIYTF,TGTGCCTGGATAGGAGACAGGGTCAAAATCTACACCTTC
NA,TRBV18,NA,TRBJ2-1,CASSPSRAYNEQFF,TGTGCCAGCTCACCATCCAGGGCCTACAATGAGCAGTTCTTC
NA,TRBV27,TRBD1,TRBJ2-7,CASSSGQGATEQYF,TGTGCCAGCAGTAGCGGACAGGGGGCGACCGAGCAGTACTTC
NA,TRBV20-1,TRBD2,TRBJ2-2,CSARAAGGSPVAGELFF,TGCAGTGCTAGAGCAGCGGGGGGATCCCCCGTGGCCGGGGAGCTGTTTTTT
NA,TRBV10-3,TRBD1,TRBJ2-2,CAISYRGPNTGELFF,TGTGCCATCAGTTACAGGGGTCCGAACACCGGGGAGCTGTTTTTT
NA,TRBV19,TRBD1,TRBJ1-2,CASSSGQGAFGYTF,TGTGCCAGTAGTTCCGGCCAGGGGGCTTTTGGCTACACCTTC
NA,TRBV6-1,NA,TRBJ1-6,CASRSTNSPLHF,TGTGCCAGCAGATCCACTAATTCACCCCTCCACTTT
once,TRBV2,TRBD1,TRBJ1-2,CASRIDRGFGYGYTF,TGTGCCAGCAGGATCGACAGGGGTTTTGGATATGGCTACACCTTC
NA,TRBV30,TRBD2,TRBJ2-2,CAWSIGLDGNTGELFF,TGTGCCTGGAGTATAGGACTAGATGGGAACACCGGGGAGCTGTTTTTT
few,TRBV19,NA,TRBJ1-2,CASSNQQRYGYTF,TGTGCCAGTAGTAACCAACAGCGTTATGGCTACACCTTC
NA,TRBV6-1,TRBD1,TRBJ1-5,CASRRTGGNQPQHF,TGTGCCAGCAGGAGGACAGGGGGCAATCAGCCCCAGCATTTT
NA,TRBV2,NA,TRBJ2-5,CASSAGWRAQETQYF,TGTGCCAGCAGTGCGGGTTGGAGGGCCCAAGAGACCCAGTACTTC
NA,TRBV2,TRBD1,TRBJ1-2,CASSHRGGYTF,TGTGCCAGCAGTCACAGGGGCGGCTACACCTTC
NA,TRBV11-3,NA,TRBJ2-2,CASSLVAENTGELFF,TGTGCCAGCAGCTTAGTAGCGGAGAACACCGGGGAGCTGTTTTTT
few,TRBV30,NA,TRBJ1-5,CAWKQAGSNQPQHF,TGTGCCTGGAAACAGGCGGGAAGCAATCAGCCCCAGCATTTT
NA,TRBV7-6,NA,TRBJ2-3,CASSPSGVARFHTQYF,TGTGCCAGCTCCCCTTCGGGGGTAGCGAGGTTCCATACGCAGTATTTT
NA,TRBV27,TRBD2,TRBJ2-7,CASSLSGGGSYEQYF,TGTGCCAGCAGTTTATCGGGGGGGGGCTCCTACGAGCAGTACTTC
NA,TRBV20-1,NA,TRBJ1-1,CPAGQGIMNTEAFF,TGCCCGGCGGGGCAGGGGATAATGAACACTGAAGCTTTCTTT
NA,TRBV25-1,NA,TRBJ1-1,CASSPPIGENTEAFF,TGTGCCAGCAGTCCCCCTATTGGGGAGAACACTGAAGCTTTCTTT
large,TRBV7-9,TRBD2,TRBJ2-3,CASTVAGGTDTQYF,TGTGCCAGCACGGTAGCGGGGGGCACAGATACGCAGTATTTT
NA,TRBV30,NA,TRBJ1-3,CAWSEGGSGNTIYF,TGTGCCTGGAGTGAAGGGGGCTCTGGAAACACCATATATTTT
NA,TRBV24-1,NA,TRBJ2-2,CATSPERGFRVNTGELFF,TGTGCCACCAGTCCCGAACGGGGGTTCAGAGTCAACACCGGGGAGCTGTTTTTT
NA,TRBV5-1,NA,TRBJ2-3,CASSQDKGTDTQYF,TGCGCCAGCAGCCAGGACAAGGGCACAGATACGCAGTATTTT
few,TRBV24-1,NA,TRBJ1-5,CATSETGKRYYSNQPQHF,TGTGCCACCAGTGAAACCGGAAAGAGATATTATAGCAATCAGCCCCAGCATTTT
NA,TRBV19,NA,TRBJ1-2,CASKRGQGEIGYTF,TGTGCCAGTAAGAGGGGCCAGGGTGAGATCGGCTACACCTTC
NA,TRBV4-2,TRBD1,TRBJ1-1,CASSQVRGPQTEAFF,TGTGCCAGCAGCCAAGTGAGGGGGCCGCAGACTGAAGCTTTCTTT
NA,TRBV6-1,TRBD2,TRBJ2-2,CASIGRLAVNTGELFF,TGTGCCAGCATCGGACGACTAGCGGTGAACACCGGGGAGCTGTTTTTT
NA,TRBV7-2,NA,TRBJ1-3,CASSSRGSGNTIYF,TGTGCCAGCAGCTCCCGGGGTTCTGGAAACACCATATATTTT
NA,TRBV6-5,NA,TRBJ2-3,CASSYSWSTDTQYF,TGTGCCAGCAGTTACTCCTGGAGCACAGATACGCAGTATTTT
few,TRBV27,NA,TRBJ2-3,CASRAFNTPDTQYF,TGTGCCAGTCGGGCCTTCAATACTCCAGATACGCAGTATTTT